Shown below are 5 T cell receptor beta chains from a single sample sequenced in a study of T cells in Graves' hyperthyroidism and ophthalmopathy. TCR beta CDR3 sequences were amplified from RNA transcripts. The HTBI primer set drove a first-round RT-PCR of the TCR CDR3. TCRdb used MiXCR to reprocess the multiplex PCR reads, holding one entry per CDR3 protein. Of hundreds of thousands of distinct CDR3 sequences listed, about half are singletons. Sequenced sample: peripheral blood or thyroid tissue (not recorded which). The source of these receptors is a woman between 18 and 29 years old with Graves' hyperthyroidism.

This chain uses TRBV6-5 with TRBJ1-2; TRBD1 might be the D (5 bases). The CDR3 has 13 amino acids. V lost 5 bases and J 8 bases, leaving 15 bases between the germline ends. In germline, CDR1 is MNHEY, CDR2 SVGAGI. Here the CDR3 DNA reads TGTGCCAGCAGTGCAGGGTCAAAGGCGGGCTACACCTTC. Protein sequence: CASSAGSKAGYTF.

The sample holds one count of this clonotype. Just one base apart from a much larger clone, this may be a read error. This sequence joins TRBV20-1 and TRBJ1-1, with D unresolved. The CDR3 consists of 13 residues. Germline CDR1 is DFQATT and CDR2 is SNEGSKA (reference sequence). DNA for the CDR3: TGCAGTGTTAGACGGCCGGATTTGGCTGAAGCTTTCTTT. Translation gives CSVRRPDLAEAFF.

The gene calls are TRBV29-1 and TRBJ2-7; TRBD2 might be the D (6 bases). The germline gives CDR1 SQVTM, CDR2 ANQGSEA. The CDR3 loop spans 13 amino acids. V was cut by 4 bases and J by 5 bases, with 15 bases left in between. Here the CDR3 reads CSVGVRGANEQYF. Here the CDR3 DNA reads TGCAGCGTTGGCGTGCGCGGGGCCAACGAGCAGTACTTC.

The V and J genes are TRBV29-1 and TRBJ2-5; 7 bases are shared with TRBD1. The DNA end is more similar to TRBJ2-1, so the J call may be wrong. The CDR3 has 14 residues. Germline CDR1 reads SQVTM; CDR2 reads ANQGSEA. CDR3 sequence (DNA): TGCACGACCGCCCAGACAGGGTCGGGTAATGAGCAGTTCTTC. Translated: CTTAQTGSGNEQFF.

This rearrangement joins TRBV7-9 to TRBJ1-3; D call uncertain. Deletions cut 3 bases from V and 4 bases from J, with 7 bases between. Germline assignment: CDR1 SEHNR and CDR2 FQNEAQ (reference sequence). The CDR3 is 13 residues long. The CDR3 spells CASSFSIGNTIYF. For the CDR3, the DNA is TGTGCCAGCAGCTTTAGTATCGGAAACACCATATATTTT.